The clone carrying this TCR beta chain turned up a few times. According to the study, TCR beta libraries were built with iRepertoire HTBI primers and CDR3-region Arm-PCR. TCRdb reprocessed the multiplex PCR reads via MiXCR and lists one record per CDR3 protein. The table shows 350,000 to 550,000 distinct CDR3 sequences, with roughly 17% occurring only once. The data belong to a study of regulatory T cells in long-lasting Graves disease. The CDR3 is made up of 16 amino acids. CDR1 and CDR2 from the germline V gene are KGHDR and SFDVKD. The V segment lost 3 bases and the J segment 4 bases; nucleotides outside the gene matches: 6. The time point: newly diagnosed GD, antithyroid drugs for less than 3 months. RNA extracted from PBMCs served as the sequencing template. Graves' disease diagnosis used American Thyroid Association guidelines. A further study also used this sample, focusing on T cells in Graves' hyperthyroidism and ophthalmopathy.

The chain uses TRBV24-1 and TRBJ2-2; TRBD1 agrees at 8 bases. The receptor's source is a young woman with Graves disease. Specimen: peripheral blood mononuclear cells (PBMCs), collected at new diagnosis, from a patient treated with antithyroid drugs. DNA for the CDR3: TGTGCCACCAGTGATGGGGACAGGACATTCACCGGGGAGCTGTTTTTT. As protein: CATSDGDRTFTGELFF.